Below, 25 T cell receptor beta chains from the same sample are listed, as sequenced in a study of T cells after somatic rescue of genetic block. Profiling relied on immunoSEQ multiplex PCR, and the TCRdb table lists in-frame clones only, not all of them. Of tens of thousands of clones listed, around 90% are singletons. Sequencing was performed on peripheral blood mononuclear cells (PBMCs). The receptors were sampled from a young woman.

The chain uses TRBV28 and TRBJ2-7; 10 bases fit TRBD2. Trimming removed 5 bases from V and 3 bases from J; junction bases left unmatched: 4. Germline V lookup: CDR1 MDHEN, CDR2 SYDVKM. This CDR3 has 14 amino acids. The CDR3 DNA is TGTGCCAGCAGTGGGACTAGCGAAAGCTACGAGCAGTACTTC. As protein: CASSGTSESYEQYF.

The J gene is TRBJ1-5, the V gene TRBV7-3; no reliable D call. The CDR3 length is 13 residues. Germline-derived CDR1 and CDR2 are SGHTA and FQGTGA. V lost 5 bases to trimming and J lost 6 bases, with 11 bases between them. CDR3 sequence (DNA): TGTGCCAGCAGCGGCGACTTGGGTCAGCCCCAGCATTTT. Translated: CASSGDLGQPQHF.

This clone is deemed medium-sized. The chain recombines TRBV11-1 with TRBJ2-1, with 14 bases lining up with TRBD2. Germline V lookup: CDR1 SGHAT, CDR2 FQDESV (reference sequence). J lost 8 bases, V lost 3 bases, and 3 bases had no gene match. The CDR3 extends over 15 amino acids. CDR3 sequence (DNA): TGTGCCAGCAGCTTGGGACTAGCGGGAGTCGATGAGCAGTTCTTC. Its translation: CASSLGLAGVDEQFF. Full variable domain (rest looked up from reference TRBV11-1 and TRBJ2-1): EAEVAQSPRYKITEKSQAVAFWCDPISGHATLYWYRQILGQGPELLVQFQDESVVDDSQLPKDRFSAERLKGVDSTLKIQPAELGDSAMYLCASSLGLAGVDEQFFGPGTRLTVL.

This rearrangement joins TRBV2 to TRBJ2-5; D uncertain. Germline-derived CDR1 and CDR2 are SNHLY and FYNNEI. The CDR3 is made up of 12 amino acids. V dropped 2 bases and J dropped 2 bases, with 3 bases sitting between them. The CDR3 sequence is CASSEMQETQYF. Written as DNA, the CDR3 is TGTGCCAGCAGTGAAATGCAAGAGACCCAGTACTTC. The whole variable domain, remainder taken from reference TRBV2 and TRBJ2-5, is EPEVTQTPSHQVTQMGQEVILRCVPISNHLYFYWYRQILGQKVEFLVSFYNNEISEKSEIFDDQFSVERPDGSNFTLKIRSTKLEDSAMYFCASSEMQETQYFGPGTRLLVL.

The chain has TRBV29-1 and TRBJ2-3, with 8 bases identical to TRBD2. Looked up from germline, CDR1 is SQVTM and CDR2 is ANQGSEA. V lost 4 bases and J lost 1; bases outside the gene matches: 16. The CDR3 has 18 amino acids. CDR3 amino acids: CSVGSGSISKLGTDTQYF. The CDR3 nucleotides are TGCAGCGTTGGGAGCGGGAGTATCTCCAAATTGGGCACAGATACGCAGTATTTT.

The chain uses TRBV19 and TRBJ2-1, with D tentatively TRBD1 (6 bases). V lost 2 bases to trimming and J lost 3 bases, with 26 bases between them. Germline CDR1 LNHDA, CDR2 SQIVND (reference sequence). The length of the CDR3 is 20 residues. The chain's CDR3 is CASSIKAMVGLGGFYNEQFF. The CDR3 DNA sequence: TGTGCCAGTAGTATAAAGGCCATGGTAGGGCTAGGGGGATTCTACAATGAGCAGTTCTTC.

The chain combines TRBV4-1 with TRBJ2-2, with 14 bases that match TRBD2. The J segment lost 4 bases and the V segment lost 4 bases, leaving 11 bases of the junction unmatched. Germline V gene lookup returns CDR1 MGHRA and CDR2 YSYEKL. The CDR3 sequence is 19 residues long. CDR3 residues: CASSRGTSGSVWGTGELFF. The DNA for the CDR3 is TGCGCCAGCAGCCGAGGGACTAGCGGGAGCGTTTGGGGCACCGGGGAGCTGTTTTTT.

The chain recombines TRBV28 with TRBJ2-7; D may match TRBD1 or TRBD2 (5 bases each). The CDR3 consists of 13 residues. V lost 5 bases, J lost 3 bases, and 11 bases lay in between. Germline V gene sequence: CDR1 MDHEN, CDR2 SYDVKM. DNA of the CDR3: TGTGCCAGCAGTCCCTGGGACGGCTACGAGCAGTACTTC. Its protein is CASSPWDGYEQYF.

The genes are TRBV28 and TRBJ1-5; possibly TRBD1 for D (6 bases). CDR1 is MDHEN, CDR2 SYDVKM, per germline. The CDR3 runs to 14 residues. V was clipped by 6 bases and J by 6 bases, with 15 bases between them. The CDR3 region is CASSGGHSRQPQHF. CDR3 bases: TGTGCCAGCAGCGGGGGGCACTCCCGTCAGCCCCAGCATTTT.

The chain uses TRBV11-2 and TRBJ2-1; D gene unclear. CDR1 is SGHAT and CDR2 is FQNNGV in the germline V gene. The CDR3 extends over 13 amino acids. V dropped 7 bases and J dropped 3 bases, with 10 bases sitting between them. Here the CDR3 DNA reads TGTGCCAGCACTCCCGGAAGCTACAATGAGCAGTTCTTC. It specifies CASTPGSYNEQFF.

The chain carries TRBV6-1 and TRBJ2-7; TRBD1 might be the D (6 bases). V was trimmed by 6 bases and J by 0 bases, leaving 6 bases between them. The CDR3 length is 12 residues. The germline gives CDR1 MNHNS, CDR2 SASEGT. Written as DNA, the CDR3 is TGTGCCAGCAGGGACAGCTCCTACGAGCAGTACTTC. Amino acid sequence: CASRDSSYEQYF.

The chain joins TRBV27 to TRBJ2-5; TRBD2 agrees at 7 bases. Germline assignment: CDR1 MNHEY and CDR2 SMNVEV (reference sequence). There are 19 residues in the CDR3. Trimming took 5 bases from V and 5 from J; bases not matched to a gene: 23. CDR3 bases: TGTGCCAGCAGTAGTTCGGGAGGTGGGCTAGCACGGGGTGGGGAGACCCAGTACTTC. Its protein is CASSSSGGGLARGGETQYF.

The chain links TRBV6-5 to TRBJ2-3; no definite D call. Germline V gene sequence: CDR1 MNHEY, CDR2 SVGAGI. V shed 6 bases and J shed 7 bases, with 8 bases lying between them. The CDR3 has 11 residues. The CDR3 region has the DNA TGTGCCAGCAGACTCGAATATACGCAGTATTTT. Translating it yields CASRLEYTQYF.

V is TRBV30 and J is TRBJ2-5; D is undetermined. CDR1 is GTSNPN and CDR2 is SVGIG in the germline V gene (reference sequence). V was shortened by 0 bases and J by 5 bases, with 7 bases between the two germline ends. This CDR3 is 12 amino acids long. The CDR3 coding sequence is TGTGCCTGGAGTGTAAGTGCCGAGACCCAGTACTTC. It specifies CAWSVSAETQYF.

V is TRBV28 and J is TRBJ2-1, with TRBD2 matching over 7 bases. The V segment lost 6 bases and the J segment 7 bases; nucleotides outside the gene matches: 9. Germline V lookup: CDR1 MDHEN, CDR2 SYDVKM. This CDR3 spans 14 amino acids. The CDR3 DNA reads as TGTGCCAGCAGCTCTTTCTCGGGAGGTAATGAGCAGTTCTTC. It yields the protein CASSSFSGGNEQFF.

The J gene is TRBJ1-2, the V gene TRBV5-4; D is perhaps TRBD1 (5 bases). The length of the CDR3 is 14 residues. V lost 4 bases, J lost 8 bases, and 18 bases lay in between. Germline V gene data show CDR1 as SGHNT and CDR2 as YYREEE (reference sequence). The DNA of the CDR3 is TGTGCCAGCAGCCCGGACATGGTGCTAAGGGGCTACACCTTC. Amino acid sequence: CASSPDMVLRGYTF.

The rearrangement joins TRBV11-2 to TRBJ2-1; unclear D gene. CDR1 is SGHAT, CDR2 FQNNGV, per germline. The V end was cut by 2 bases, the J end by 7 bases, with 21 bases between. The CDR3 has 17 residues. In DNA, the CDR3 is TGTGCCAGCAGCTTATCGAGCTTCGGCCTCCTGCGTAATGAGCAGTTCTTC. Encoded protein: CASSLSSFGLLRNEQFF.

This clone was recorded a few times. The chain uses TRBV5-1 and TRBJ2-7, with 10 bases matching TRBD1. Germline CDR1 and CDR2: SGHRS and YFSETQ. V trimming: 4 bases; J trimming: 3 bases; junction bases outside the gene matches: 7. CDR3 length equals 15 residues. The CDR3 nucleotides read TGCGCCAGCAGCCGGGGGACAGGGGTTGTCTACGAGCAGTACTTC. This encodes CASSRGTGVVYEQYF.

J is TRBJ2-7 and V is TRBV30, with D perhaps matching TRBD2 (5 bases). This CDR3 has 12 residues. The V end lost 0 bases, the J end lost 5 bases, and 8 bases lay between the germline ends. Germline V gives CDR1 GTSNPN, CDR2 SVGIG (reference sequence). CDR3 in DNA: TGTGCCTGGAGTGTATCGGGGAACGAGCAGTACTTC. Translation: CAWSVSGNEQYF.

This chain joins TRBV18 and TRBJ2-4; TRBD1 agrees at 12 bases. The CDR3 contains 21 residues. Germline loops: CDR1 KGHSH, CDR2 LQKENI. The V segment lost 2 bases and the J segment 3 bases; nucleotides outside the gene matches: 17. In DNA form, the CDR3 reads TGTGCCAGCTCACCAGTTCCAGGGACAGGGGGCCAAACCTTTAACAAAAACATTCAGTACTTC. The encoded protein is CASSPVPGTGGQTFNKNIQYF.

The rearrangement links TRBV7-8 to TRBJ2-1; a weak D match, TRBD1 (6 bases). The CDR3 totals 15 residues. Germline lookup yields CDR1 SGHVS and CDR2 FQNEAQ. V lost 5 bases and J 6 bases, leaving 17 bases between the germline ends. CDR3 amino acids: CASSPRPGDINEQFF. CDR3 nucleotides: TGTGCCAGCAGCCCCCGCCCAGGGGATATCAATGAGCAGTTCTTC.

This chain joins TRBV28 and TRBJ2-5; D unclear. Germline assignment: CDR1 MDHEN and CDR2 SYDVKM. Trimming took off 8 bases at V and 1 base at J, with 5 bases between the two ends. There are 11 residues in the CDR3. Here the CDR3 DNA reads TGTGCCAGCCCTGCCCAAGAGACCCAGTACTTC. Encoded protein: CASPAQETQYF.

This sequence joins TRBV28 and TRBJ2-3, with D perhaps matching TRBD2 (6 bases). CDR1 and CDR2 from the germline V gene are MDHEN and SYDVKM. The V end lost 3 bases, the J end lost 0 bases, and 16 bases lay between the germline ends. The CDR3 runs 17 residues. The CDR3: CASSLSLANPSTDTQYF. In nucleotides, the CDR3 is TGTGCCAGCAGTTTGAGTCTAGCGAACCCTAGCACAGATACGCAGTATTTT.

J is TRBJ1-2 and V is TRBV11-1, with 7 bases fitting TRBD1. The germline CDR1 and CDR2 sequences are SGHAT and FQDESV (reference sequence). The CDR3 length is 14 residues. V was clipped by 4 bases and J by 7 bases; unmatched bases: 9. The CDR3 reads CASSSDRAEGGYTF. The DNA of the CDR3 is TGTGCCAGCAGCTCCGACAGGGCCGAAGGTGGCTACACCTTC. Full variable domain (rest looked up from reference TRBV11-1 and TRBJ1-2): EAEVAQSPRYKITEKSQAVAFWCDPISGHATLYWYRQILGQGPELLVQFQDESVVDDSQLPKDRFSAERLKGVDSTLKIQPAELGDSAMYLCASSSDRAEGGYTFGSGTRLTVV.

V gene TRBV14 combines with J gene TRBJ2-2; TRBD2 matches at 14 bases. CDR3 length: 16 residues. The germline gives CDR1 SGHDN, CDR2 FVKESK. Trimming took 3 bases from V and 6 from J; bases not matched to a gene: 3. The DNA of the CDR3 is TGTGCCAGCAGCCACAGACTAGCGGGAGGGTCCGGGGAGCTGTTTTTT. As protein: CASSHRLAGGSGELFF.